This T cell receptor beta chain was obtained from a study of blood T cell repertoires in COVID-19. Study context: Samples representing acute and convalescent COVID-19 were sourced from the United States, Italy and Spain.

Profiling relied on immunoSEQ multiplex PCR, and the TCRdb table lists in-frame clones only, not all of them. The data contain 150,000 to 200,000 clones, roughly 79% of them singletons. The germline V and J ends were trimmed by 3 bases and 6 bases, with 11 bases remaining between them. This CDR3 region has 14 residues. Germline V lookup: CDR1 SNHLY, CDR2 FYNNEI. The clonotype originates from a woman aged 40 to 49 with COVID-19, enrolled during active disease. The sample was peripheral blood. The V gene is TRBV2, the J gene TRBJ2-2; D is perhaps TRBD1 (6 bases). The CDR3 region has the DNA TGTGCCAGCAGTGAGGTGTCAGGGGCCGGGGAGCTGTTTTTT. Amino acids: CASSEVSGAGELFF. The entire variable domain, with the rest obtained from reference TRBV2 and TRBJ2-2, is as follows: EPEVTQTPSHQVTQMGQEVILRCVPISNHLYFYWYRQILGQKVEFLVSFYNNEISEKSEIFDDQFSVERPDGSNFTLKIRSTKLEDSAMYFCASSEVSGAGELFFGEGSRLTVL.